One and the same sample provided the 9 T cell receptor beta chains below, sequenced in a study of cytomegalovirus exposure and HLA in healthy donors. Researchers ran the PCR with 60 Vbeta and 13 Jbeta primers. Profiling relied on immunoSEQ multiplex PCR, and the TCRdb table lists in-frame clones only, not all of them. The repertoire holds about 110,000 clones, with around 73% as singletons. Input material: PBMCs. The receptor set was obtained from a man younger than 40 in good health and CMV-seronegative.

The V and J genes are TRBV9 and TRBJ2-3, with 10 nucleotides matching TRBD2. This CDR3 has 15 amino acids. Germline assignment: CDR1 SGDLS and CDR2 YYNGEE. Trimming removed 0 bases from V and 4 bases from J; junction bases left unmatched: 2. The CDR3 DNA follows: TGTGCCAGCAGCGTAGGGACTAGCGGCCCAGATACGCAGTATTTT. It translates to CASSVGTSGPDTQYF.

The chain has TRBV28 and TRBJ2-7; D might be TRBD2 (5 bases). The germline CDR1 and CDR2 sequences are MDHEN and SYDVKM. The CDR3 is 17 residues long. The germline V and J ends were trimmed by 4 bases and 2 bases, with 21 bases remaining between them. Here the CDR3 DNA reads TGTGCCAGCAGTTCCCCCCTCCGGGCCCAGCGGACCTACGAGCAGTACTTC. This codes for CASSSPLRAQRTYEQYF.

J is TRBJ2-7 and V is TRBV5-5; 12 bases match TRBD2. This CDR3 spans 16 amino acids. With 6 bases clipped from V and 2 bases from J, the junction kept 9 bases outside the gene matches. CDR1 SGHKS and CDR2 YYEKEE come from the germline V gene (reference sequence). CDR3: CASKFRPSGGAYEQYF. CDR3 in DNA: TGTGCCAGCAAATTCCGGCCTAGCGGGGGGGCCTACGAGCAGTACTTC. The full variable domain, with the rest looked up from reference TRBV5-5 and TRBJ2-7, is DAGVTQSPTHLIKTRGQQVTLRCSPISGHKSVSWYQQVLGQGPQFIFQYYEKEERGRGNFPDRFSARQFPNYSSELNVNALLLGDSALYLCASKFRPSGGAYEQYFGPGTRLTVT.

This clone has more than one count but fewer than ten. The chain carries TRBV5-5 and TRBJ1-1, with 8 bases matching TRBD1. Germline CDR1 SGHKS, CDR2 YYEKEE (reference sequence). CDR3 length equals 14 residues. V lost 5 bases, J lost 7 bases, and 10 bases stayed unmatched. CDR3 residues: CASRARTGSGEAFF. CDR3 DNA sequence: TGTGCCAGCAGGGCCAGGACAGGGAGCGGTGAAGCTTTCTTT.

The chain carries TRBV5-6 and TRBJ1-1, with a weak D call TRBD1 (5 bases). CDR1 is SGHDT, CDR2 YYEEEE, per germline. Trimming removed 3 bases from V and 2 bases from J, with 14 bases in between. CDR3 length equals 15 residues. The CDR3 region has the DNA TGTGCCAGCAGCTCCCCTCCGGGACTAAACACTGAAGCTTTCTTT. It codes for CASSSPPGLNTEAFF.

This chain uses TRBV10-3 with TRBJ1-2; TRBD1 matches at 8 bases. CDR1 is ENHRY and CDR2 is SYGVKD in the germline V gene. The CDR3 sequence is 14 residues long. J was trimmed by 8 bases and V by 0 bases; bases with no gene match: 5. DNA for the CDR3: TGTGCCATCAGTGAGTCGTCAGGGGGCGGCGGCTACACCTTC. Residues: CAISESSGGGGYTF.

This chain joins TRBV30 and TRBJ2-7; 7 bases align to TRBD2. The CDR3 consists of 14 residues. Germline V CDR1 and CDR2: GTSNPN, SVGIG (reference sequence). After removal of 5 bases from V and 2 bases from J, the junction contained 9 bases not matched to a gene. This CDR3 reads CAWEASGSAYEQYF. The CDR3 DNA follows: TGTGCCTGGGAGGCTAGCGGATCGGCCTACGAGCAGTACTTC.

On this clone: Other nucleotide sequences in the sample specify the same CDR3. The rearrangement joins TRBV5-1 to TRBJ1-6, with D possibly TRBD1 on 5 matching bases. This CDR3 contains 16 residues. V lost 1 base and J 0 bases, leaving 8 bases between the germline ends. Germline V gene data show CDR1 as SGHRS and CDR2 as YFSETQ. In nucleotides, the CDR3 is TGCGCCAGCAGCTTGACGGACATCTCCTATAATTCACCCCTCCACTTT. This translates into CASSLTDISYNSPLHF.

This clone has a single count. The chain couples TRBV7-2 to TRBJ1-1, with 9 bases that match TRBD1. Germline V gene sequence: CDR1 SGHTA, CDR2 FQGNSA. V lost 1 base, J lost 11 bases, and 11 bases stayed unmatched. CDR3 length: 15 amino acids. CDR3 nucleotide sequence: TGTGCCAGCAGCTTAGAGTCCCGGGACAGGGCGGTGGCTTTCTTT. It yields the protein CASSLESRDRAVAFF.